This record concerns one T cell receptor beta chain sequence. These data are taken from a study of cytomegalovirus exposure and HLA in healthy donors. PCR used 60 Vbeta primers and 13 Jbeta primers. This table comes from immunoSEQ multiplex PCR, and its TCRdb copy is limited to in-frame clones, with some not included. The sample includes roughly 50,000 clones. V was cut by 5 bases and J by 1 base, with 10 bases left in between. CDR3 size: 14 residues. Germline CDR1 is SGHTA and CDR2 is FQGTGA. V gene TRBV7-3 combines with J gene TRBJ2-3; D is perhaps TRBD2 (6 bases). This TCR came from a woman aged 40 to 50 in good health and CMV-seronegative. Sequenced sample: PBMCs. DNA of the CDR3: TGTGCCAGCAGCCAGGGACTCGGCACAGATACGCAGTATTTT. Translating gives CASSQGLGTDTQYF.